What follows describes a single TCR beta chain. This specimen belongs to a study of tumour-infiltrating T cells in Burkitt lymphoma. CDR3 length: 12 residues. CDR1 and CDR2 (germline): SGHDT, YYEEEE. The trim removed 7 bases at V and 11 bases at J, leaving 9 bases unmatched. The method was immunoSEQ multiplex PCR; TCRdb's version includes in-frame clones alone and lacks a portion of them. In the table there are fewer than 8,500 clones, 73% of which are singletons. Source material: tumor tissue. The gene calls are TRBV5-6 and TRBJ1-1; 9 positions match TRBD1. The sequence came from a human donor with diffuse large B-cell lymphoma. This CDR3 reads CASSLTGGRAFF. The CDR3 DNA sequence: TGTGCCAGCTCCCTAACAGGGGGCAGGGCTTTCTTT.